The source of this T cell receptor (beta chain) is a study of cytomegalovirus exposure and HLA in healthy donors. Study overall: HLA-typed donors were the source of about 81 million unique TCRs held in an early data release.

It was with 60 Vbeta and 13 Jbeta primers that the PCR ran. Profiling relied on immunoSEQ multiplex PCR, and the TCRdb table lists in-frame clones only, not all of them. This table has 110,000 to 150,000 clones, 65% to 85% appearing once. This CDR3 is built from 13 residues. The V gene's germline CDR1 is MDHEN and CDR2 SYDVKM. V dropped 10 bases and J dropped 1 base, with 13 bases sitting between them. Study observations and caveats: TCR beta chains associated with HLA were, in a later analysis, more clonally expanded than equally common others. When presence/absence was analysed, sequencing depth was taken to be roughly uniform across donors. Later analysis placed DRB1 highest and HLA-C lowest in TCR association rates, which differed by HLA locus.

This clone was seen just once. Its target is not known. The source is a male donor in good health and CMV-seronegative. The chain carries TRBV28 and TRBJ1-2; the D gene is possibly TRBD1 (6 bases). Sequencing was carried out using PBMCs. CDR3 protein: CAIQGSGNYGYTF. CDR3 coding DNA: TGTGCCATCCAGGGGAGTGGTAACTATGGCTACACCTTC.